The 12 T cell receptor beta chains in this list originate from one sample, sequenced in a study of T cell responses to AZD1222 COVID-19 vaccine. The protocol was immunoSEQ multiplex PCR, while the TCRdb copy is restricted to in-frame clones and leaves out a portion. The sample yields about 84,000 clones, roughly 85% seen once. This specimen was peripheral blood, taken 28 days after the second AZD1222 dose. The receptor set was obtained from an adult who received the AZD1222 COVID-19 vaccine.

The chain uses TRBV5-1 and TRBJ2-5, with D possibly being TRBD2 (5 bases). Trimming cost V 0 bases and J 4 bases, with 13 bases left between them. The CDR3 length is 15 residues. Germline V lookup: CDR1 SGHRS, CDR2 YFSETQ. CDR3 DNA: TGCGCCAGCAGCTTGGCCGGGGATCGCAGAGAGACCCAGTACTTC. Translating gives CASSLAGDRRETQYF.

The chain links TRBV2 to TRBJ1-2; TRBD1 aligns across 11 bases. Germline CDR1 reads SNHLY; CDR2 reads FYNNEI. The trim removed 7 bases at V and 0 bases at J, leaving 7 bases unmatched. The CDR3 covers 16 residues. In DNA form, the CDR3 reads TGTGCCAGCAAGACGGGACAGGGGGTTTCTAACTATGGCTACACCTTC. Translated: CASKTGQGVSNYGYTF.

The chain employs TRBV29-1 and TRBJ2-2; D is perhaps TRBD1 (6 bases). The CDR3 runs 12 residues. Germline V gene data show CDR1 as SQVTM and CDR2 as ANQGSEA. The V end lost 7 bases, the J end lost 5 bases, and 11 bases lay between the germline ends. The CDR3 protein is CSAARGTGELFF. In nucleotides, the CDR3 is TGCAGCGCTGCCAGGGGTACCGGGGAGCTGTTTTTT.

The CDR3 is CASSLDPGREQYF. CDR3 in DNA: TGTGCCAGCAGCTTAGATCCAGGGAGGGAGCAGTACTTC. The rearrangement joins TRBV7-2 to TRBJ2-7, with D possibly matching TRBD2 (6 bases). The germline V and J ends were trimmed by 1 base and 7 bases, with 11 bases remaining between them. The germline V gene encodes CDR1 SGHTA and CDR2 FQGNSA. The CDR3 runs 13 residues.

V and J are TRBV28 and TRBJ2-7; TRBD1 aligns across 7 bases. Trimming cost V 5 bases and J 5 bases; bases outside gene matches: 15. CDR3 size: 16 residues. CDR1 is MDHEN and CDR2 is SYDVKM in the germline V gene. CDR3 loop: CASSTHAGTEADEQYF. The CDR3 bases are TGTGCCAGCAGTACACATGCCGGGACAGAGGCCGACGAGCAGTACTTC.

This rearrangement joins TRBV5-1 to TRBJ1-6; perhaps TRBD1 as D (5 bases). This CDR3 region has 15 residues. Germline V gene lookup returns CDR1 SGHRS and CDR2 YFSETQ. Trimming stripped 0 bases from V and 7 bases from J, with 11 bases between. Written as DNA, the CDR3 is TGCGCCAGCAGCTTGGGACAGTTGGAAAATTCACCCCTCCACTTT. This translates into CASSLGQLENSPLHF.

The rearrangement uses TRBV6-5 and TRBJ2-7, with D possibly being TRBD1 (5 bases). V lost 0 bases to trimming and J lost 7 bases, with 16 bases between them. The CDR3 is 15 amino acids. Per germline, CDR1 MNHEY and CDR2 SVGAGI. CDR3 bases: TGTGCCAGCAGTTACTCCGCGACAGCTATCGGAGAGCAGTACTTC. Its protein is CASSYSATAIGEQYF.

The chain employs TRBV7-8 and TRBJ2-7, with D tentatively TRBD1 (5 bases). CDR1 is SGHVS, CDR2 FQNEAQ, per germline. This CDR3 is built from 14 residues. Trimming left V 1 base short and J 2 bases short, with 9 bases between. This CDR3 is CASSLGQPAYEQYF. CDR3 nucleotide sequence: TGTGCCAGCAGCTTAGGACAGCCCGCCTACGAGCAGTACTTC.

The chain carries TRBV5-1 and TRBJ2-4; D may be TRBD1 (6 bases). Trimming removed 7 bases from V and 6 bases from J, with 17 bases in between. This CDR3 spans 14 amino acids. The germline CDR1 and CDR2 sequences are SGHRS and YFSETQ. The CDR3 is CASSQGIQGNIQYF. The CDR3, as DNA: TGCGCCAGCTCGCAGGGGATTCAGGGAAACATTCAGTACTTC.

This clone was counted a few times. The chain recombines TRBV3-1 (or the pseudogene TRBV3-2) with TRBJ1-2; weak D call: TRBD1 (5 bases). Trimming removed 1 base from V and 8 bases from J, with 8 bases in between. Per germline, CDR1 LGHDT and CDR2 YNNKEL (reference sequence). The CDR3 is made up of 12 amino acids. The CDR3 region has the DNA TGTGCCAGCAGCCAAGTGAGGGGCGGCTACACCTTC. It yields the protein CASSQVRGGYTF.

This chain's CDR3 is CASSQDPGVPNEQFF. CDR3 sequence (DNA): TGCGCCAGCAGCCAAGACCCCGGGGTTCCCAATGAGCAGTTCTTC. This chain joins TRBV4-3 and TRBJ2-1; D is perhaps TRBD2 (5 bases). Germline V lookup: CDR1 LGHNA, CDR2 YSLEER. Between the trimmed V and J ends, which lost 0 bases and 6 bases, there was a span of 12 bases. CDR3 length: 15 amino acids.

The chain combines TRBV6-4 with TRBJ1-4, with D hard to call. CDR3 length: 14 residues. Trimming stripped 2 bases from V and 8 bases from J, with 12 bases between. The germline CDR1 and CDR2 sequences are MRHNA and SNTAGT. As DNA, the CDR3 is TGTGCCAGCAGTGACGTCACCTTCGGGGAAAAACTGTTTTTT. Residues: CASSDVTFGEKLFF.